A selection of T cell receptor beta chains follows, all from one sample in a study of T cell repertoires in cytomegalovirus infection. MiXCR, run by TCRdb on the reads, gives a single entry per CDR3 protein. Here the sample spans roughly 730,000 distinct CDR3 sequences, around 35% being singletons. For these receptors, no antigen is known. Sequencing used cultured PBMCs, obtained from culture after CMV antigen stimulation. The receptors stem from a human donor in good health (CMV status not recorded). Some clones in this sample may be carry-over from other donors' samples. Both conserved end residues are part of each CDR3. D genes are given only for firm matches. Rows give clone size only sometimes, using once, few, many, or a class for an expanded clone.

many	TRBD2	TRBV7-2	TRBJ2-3	TGTGCCAGCAGCCCAACGACTAGCGGGGGGCCCTTGACCGGGTATACGCAGTATTTT	CASSPTTSGGPLTGYTQYF
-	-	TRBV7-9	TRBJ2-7	TGTGCCAGCAGTCCCAAACACCCGGACCCCTACGAGCAGTACTTC	CASSPKHPDPYEQYF
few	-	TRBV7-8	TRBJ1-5	TGTGCCAGCAGCTTATTACCGGCCCCCAACCTAAATCAGCCCCAGCATTTT	CASSLLPAPNLNQPQHF
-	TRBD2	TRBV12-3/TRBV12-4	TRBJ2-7	TGTGCCAGCAGGCTACTAGCGGGAAGGACCTTCTACGAGCAGTACTTC	CASRLLAGRTFYEQYF
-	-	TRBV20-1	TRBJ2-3	TGCAGTGCCGACCCCTCGGGCGGGACGGCTACGCAGTATTTT	CSADPSGGTATQYF
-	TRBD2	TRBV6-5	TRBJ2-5	TGTGCCAGCAGTCCCCTCCCACTAGCGAATATCCCCCAGTACTTC	CASSPLPLANIPQYF
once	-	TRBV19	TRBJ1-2	TGTGCCAGTAGTATAGTGTCCGGGGATGGCTACACCTTC	CASSIVSGDGYTF
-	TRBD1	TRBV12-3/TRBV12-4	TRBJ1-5	TGTGCCAGCAGTGGGACAGGGGTGAGCAATCAGCCCCAGCATTTT	CASSGTGVSNQPQHF
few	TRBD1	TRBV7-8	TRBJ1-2	TGTGCCAGCAGCGGCCGGACAGGGAGAAACTATGGCTACACCTTC	CASSGRTGRNYGYTF
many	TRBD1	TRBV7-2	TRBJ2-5	TGTGCCAGCAAAACGACAGGGGTAGGCGAGACCCAGTACTTC	CASKTTGVGETQYF
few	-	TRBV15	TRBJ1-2	TGTGCCACCAGCAGAGATCGGGCAGGGAACTATGGCTACACCTTC	CATSRDRAGNYGYTF
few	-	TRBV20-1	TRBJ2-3	TGCAGTGGCAGAGGGGAGGGCACAGATACGCAGTATTTT	CSGRGEGTDTQYF
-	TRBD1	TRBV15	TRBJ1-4	TGTGCCACCAGCAAGCTACAGGGGGAGAATGAAAAACTGTTTTTT	CATSKLQGENEKLFF
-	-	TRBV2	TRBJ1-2	TGTGCCAGCAGTGACTGGGGCTACACCTTC	CASSDWGYTF
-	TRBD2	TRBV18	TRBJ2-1	TGTGCCAGCTCACCACCGCGAGGGAGGGCCGGCTCCTACAATGAGCAGTTCTTC	CASSPPRGRAGSYNEQFF
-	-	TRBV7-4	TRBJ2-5	TGTGCCAGCAGCCCCCGGGCATTAAGCGAGACCCAGTACTTC	CASSPRALSETQYF
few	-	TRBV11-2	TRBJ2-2	TGTGCCAGCAGCTTAGTAGGCCCACAGGGATGGAACACCGGGGAGCTGTTTTTT	CASSLVGPQGWNTGELFF
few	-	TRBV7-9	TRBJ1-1	TGTGCCAGCAGTCCTCCCTCCATGGGAAACACTGAAGCTTTCTTT	CASSPPSMGNTEAFF
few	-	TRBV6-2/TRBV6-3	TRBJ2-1	TGTGCCAGCAGTTACCCCCTTGGGGCAGATCCGAATGAGCAGTTCTTC	CASSYPLGADPNEQFF
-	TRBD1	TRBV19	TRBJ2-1	TGTGCCAGTAGTTACCCCGGGGCAGGGGGCAATGAGCAGTTCTTC	CASSYPGAGGNEQFF
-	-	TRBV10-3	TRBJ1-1	TGTGCCACTTCCGCCGGGAAGTCGGGCACTGAAGCTTTCTTT	CATSAGKSGTEAFF
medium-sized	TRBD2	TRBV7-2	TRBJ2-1	TGTGCCAGCAGCTTAGGACTAGCCTCCTACAATGAGCAGTTCTTC	CASSLGLASYNEQFF
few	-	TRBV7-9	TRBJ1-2	TGTGCCAGCAACGATGGGGGAGACTATGGCTACACCTTC	CASNDGGDYGYTF
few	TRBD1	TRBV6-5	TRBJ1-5	TGTGCCAGCAGGGTTCGACAGGGTTGGCAGCCCCAGCATTTT	CASRVRQGWQPQHF
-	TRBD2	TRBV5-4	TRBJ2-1	TGTGCCAGCAGCTTGAAAGCGGGAGGGCCGGGTGAGCAGTTCTTC	CASSLKAGGPGEQFF
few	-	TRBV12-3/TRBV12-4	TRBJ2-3	TGTGCCAGCAGCTCTCTCGCATGGGCAGATACGCAGTATTTT	CASSSLAWADTQYF
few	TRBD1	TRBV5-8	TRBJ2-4	TGTGCCAGCAGCTTGGTAACGGGAACAGGGGGCGGAGGGGGCATTCAGTACTTC	CASSLVTGTGGGGGIQYF
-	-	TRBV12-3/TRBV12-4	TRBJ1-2	TGTGCCAGCAGCGCTGACTCTTATGGCTACACCTTC	CASSADSYGYTF
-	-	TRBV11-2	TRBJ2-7	TGTGCCAGCAGCTTAGACGAGCCGCCCTACGAGCAGTACTTC	CASSLDEPPYEQYF
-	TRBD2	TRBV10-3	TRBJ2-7	TGTGCCATCAGTCGACTAGCGGGAGGGCTGGGGCAGTACTTC	CAISRLAGGLGQYF
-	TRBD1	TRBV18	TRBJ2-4	TGTGCCAGCTCAACCACCATCGTTTTAGGGGGCGCCCACAAAAACATTCAGTACTTC	CASSTTIVLGGAHKNIQYF
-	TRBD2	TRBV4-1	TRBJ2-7	TGTGCCAGCAGCCAAGATAGTAGCGGGGTTGGGGAGCAGTACTTC	CASSQDSSGVGEQYF
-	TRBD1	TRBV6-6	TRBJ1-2	TGTGCCAGCAGAGCCTGGCCTTACCGGGACAGCAACCCCTATGGCTACACCTTC	CASRAWPYRDSNPYGYTF
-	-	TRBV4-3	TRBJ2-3	TGCGCCAGCAGCCACAAGGGCGCAGATACGCAGTATTTT	CASSHKGADTQYF
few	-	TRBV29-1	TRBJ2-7	TGCAGCGTTGCTCAACAGGCCTACGAGCAGTACTTC	CSVAQQAYEQYF
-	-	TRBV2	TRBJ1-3	TGTGCCAGCAGTTCGGACAATAGAAACACCATATATTTT	CASSSDNRNTIYF
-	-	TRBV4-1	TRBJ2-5	TGCGCCAGCAGTCTGGGGGCAAGAGGAGAGACCCAGTACTTC	CASSLGARGETQYF
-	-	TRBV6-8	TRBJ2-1	TGTGCCAGCAGTTACTCGGGGTACGATGAGCAGTTCTTC	CASSYSGYDEQFF
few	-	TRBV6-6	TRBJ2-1	TGTGCCAGCAGTTACTCGAGTCCAGGCTACAATGAGCAGTTCTTC	CASSYSSPGYNEQFF
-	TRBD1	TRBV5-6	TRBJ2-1	TGTGCCAGCAGCTTGTTTCGGGGACAGGGGAAGTTCTTC	CASSLFRGQGKFF
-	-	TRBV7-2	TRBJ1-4	TGTGCCAGCGGAAGGTCTAATGAAAAACTGTTTTTT	CASGRSNEKLFF
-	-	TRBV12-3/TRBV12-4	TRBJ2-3	TGTGCCAGCAGTTTTCGCGTAGGGACAATTAGCACAGATACGCAGTATTTT	CASSFRVGTISTDTQYF
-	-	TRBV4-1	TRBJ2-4	TGCGCCAGCAGCCAAGATCCCTGGGGAGTTATAGCCAAAAACATTCAGTACTTC	CASSQDPWGVIAKNIQYF
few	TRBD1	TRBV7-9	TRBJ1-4	TGTGCCAGCAGCATTCCAGGGGGCGAAAAACTGTTTTTT	CASSIPGGEKLFF
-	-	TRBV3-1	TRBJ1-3	TGTGCCAGCAGCCAAGATGGGCGGCGTGGAAACACCATATATTTT	CASSQDGRRGNTIYF
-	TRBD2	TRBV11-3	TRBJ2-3	TGTGCCAGCAGCATGGGACTAGCCACAGATACGCAGTATTTT	CASSMGLATDTQYF
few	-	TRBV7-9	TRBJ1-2	TGTGCCAGCAGCTTCCGGGACGTAGGACCTAAATCGTATGGCTACACCTTC	CASSFRDVGPKSYGYTF
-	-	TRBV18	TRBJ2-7	TGTGCCAGCTCACCAAGGGGGGACTTACCCTACGAGCAGTACTTC	CASSPRGDLPYEQYF
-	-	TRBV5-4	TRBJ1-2	TGTGCCAGCAGCCGGACCGGACTCGAGAACTATGGCTACACCTTC	CASSRTGLENYGYTF
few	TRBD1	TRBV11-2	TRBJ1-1	TGTGCCAGCAGCGGGGCCGGGACAGAAAACACTGAAGCTTTCTTT	CASSGAGTENTEAFF
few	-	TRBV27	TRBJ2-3	TGTGCCAGCAGTCCCCGCAGCACCCCTATCATCACAGATACGCAGTATTTT	CASSPRSTPIITDTQYF
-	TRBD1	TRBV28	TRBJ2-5	TGTGCCAGCAGTCTCAACCCGGGACAGGGGTCCAAATGGGAGACCCAGTACTTC	CASSLNPGQGSKWETQYF
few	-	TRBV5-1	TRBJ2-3	TGCGCCAGCAGCTTAGATTTACACAGGGCCCCCGGAGATACGCAGTATTTT	CASSLDLHRAPGDTQYF
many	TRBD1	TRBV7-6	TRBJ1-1	TGTGCCAGCAGCTTAAGTAGTCCGGCCGGGACAGGGACGGCTTTCTTT	CASSLSSPAGTGTAFF
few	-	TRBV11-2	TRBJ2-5	TGTGCCAGCAGCTTAGTCAGGCTACAAGAGACCCAGTACTTC	CASSLVRLQETQYF
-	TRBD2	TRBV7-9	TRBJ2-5	TGTGCCAGCAGCTTGACTAGCGCGAGAGAGACCCAGTACTTC	CASSLTSARETQYF
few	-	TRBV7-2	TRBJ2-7	TGTGCCAGCAGCTTACGGGAGATTAAGAACGAGCAGTACTTC	CASSLREIKNEQYF